This TCR beta chain emerged from a study of blood T cells in healthy people across ages. The sample holds a few counts of this clonotype. With a J-beta primer mix and a sample-barcoded 5' primer, a second PCR ran roughly 6 to 11 cycles. MiXCR was run by TCRdb on the 5' RACE reads, yielding one entry per CDR3 protein. This table has under 2,000,000 distinct CDR3 sequences, about 50% appearing once. Germline V CDR1 and CDR2: LGHNA, YNFKEQ. There are 18 residues in the CDR3. After removal of 0 bases from V and 8 bases from J, the junction contained 12 bases not matched to a gene. Sequencing input: blood. This chain connects TRBV4-2 to TRBJ1-6, with 8 bases aligning to TRBD1. The TCR was taken from a woman in her forties in good health. The chain's CDR3 is CASSQEAQGAKRDSPLHF. CDR3 DNA sequence: TGTGCCAGCAGCCAAGAGGCGCAGGGGGCAAAAAGGGATTCACCCCTCCACTTT.